This T cell receptor (beta chain) was found in a study of shared clonotypes between healthy human individuals. The CDR3 loop spans 12 amino acids. V dropped 3 bases and J dropped 6 bases, with 9 bases sitting between them. In germline, CDR1 is KGHSH, CDR2 LQKENI. Sequencing was performed with immunoSEQ multiplex PCR; in TCRdb, only in-frame clones are kept and a portion is missing. Among 2.3 million or so clones listed, approximately 93% were seen once. Details on this clone: In the same sample, other DNA sequences code for this CDR3.

Sequenced: naive CD4+ T cells from PBMCs. Noted subset: CD45RA+ positively selected. The chain carries TRBV18 and TRBJ2-7; possible D gene TRBD2, 5 bases. This TCR came from a man aged 18 to 30 in good health. Some clones in this sample may be carry-over from other donors' samples. CDR3 sequence (DNA): TGTGCCAGCTCACCCGGACTGCGCGAGCAGTACTTC. Translated: CASSPGLREQYF.